Listed here are 32 T cell receptor beta chains from one sample, sequenced in a study of T-cell memory formation after mild COVID-19. MiXCR, run by TCRdb on the 5' RACE reads, gives a single entry per CDR3 protein. The sample holds over 150,000 distinct CDR3 sequences, 10% to 15% seen once. Sequences were obtained from PBMCs or a T cell subset sorted from them (not recorded which). All receptors come from a man between 18 and 29 years old who had mild COVID-19 (a few samples of this study predate the infection). Cell type and time point are not known.

The chain carries TRBV7-8 and TRBJ1-6; D perhaps matches TRBD1 (6 bases). The germline gives CDR1 SGHVS, CDR2 FQNEAQ. This CDR3 region has 15 residues. V was clipped by 5 bases and J by 8 bases, with 16 bases between them. Here the CDR3 reads CASSVTGGVHSPLHF. Here the CDR3 DNA reads TGTGCCAGCAGCGTGACAGGAGGAGTACATTCACCCCTCCACTTT.

The chain carries TRBV7-3 and TRBJ2-3; 9 positions agree with TRBD2. The CDR3 covers 23 residues. J gave up 4 bases and V 4 bases, and 30 bases lay outside the gene matches. Germline V gives CDR1 SGHTA, CDR2 FQGTGA. The CDR3 region has the DNA TGTGCCAGCAGCTCGCATGAGGGCGGCGGGACTAGCTTTTCGGCGGTCGGGGCAGATACGCAGTATTTT. Protein product: CASSSHEGGGTSFSAVGADTQYF.

As concerns this clonotype: One end of the junction fails to match germline, which may point to a read error. V is TRBV7-7 and J is TRBJ2-5; 8 bases line up with TRBD2. Germline assignment: CDR1 SSHAT and CDR2 FNYEAQ (reference sequence). The CDR3 extends over 14 amino acids. DNA of the CDR3: TGTGCTAGCAGCTCGGGACTAGTAGGAGAGACCCAGTACTTC. This gives the protein CASSSGLVGETQYF.

This clonotype was detected a few times. This chain connects TRBV6-6 to TRBJ2-7, with D hard to call. Germline V gene lookup returns CDR1 MNHNY and CDR2 SVGAGI (reference sequence). This CDR3 comprises 12 residues. V lost 8 bases and J lost 6, with 14 bases in between. CDR3 sequence (DNA): TGTGCCAGCTCCGCCGGACCGATCGAGCAGTACTTC. Translation: CASSAGPIEQYF.

This clonotype was seen only a few times. The J gene is TRBJ2-5, the V gene TRBV20-1; D tentatively reads TRBD1 or TRBD2 (5 bases each). The CDR3 has 12 residues. With 5 bases removed from V and 5 bases from J, the gap between germline ends came to 12 bases. CDR1 is DFQATT, CDR2 SNEGSKA, per germline (reference sequence). The CDR3 DNA reads TGCAGTGCTTGGGGGACGGGGGAGACCCAGTACTTC. This translates into CSAWGTGETQYF.

This clonotype was recorded many times. The rearrangement uses TRBV29-1 and TRBJ2-3; D unclear. Trimming cost V 7 bases and J 1 base, with 24 bases left between them. The CDR3 covers 17 residues. CDR1 SQVTM and CDR2 ANQGSEA come from the germline V gene. The CDR3 here is CSATLVPLGWGTDTQYF. CDR3 in DNA: TGCAGCGCCACTCTCGTCCCTCTGGGGTGGGGCACAGATACGCAGTATTTT.

The chain employs TRBV12-3 or TRBV12-4 and TRBJ2-5; D is perhaps TRBD1 (5 bases). V dropped 5 bases and J dropped 4 bases, with 11 bases sitting between them. This CDR3 has 13 residues. The CDR3 sequence is CASSPGSVETQYF. CDR3 nucleotide sequence: TGTGCCAGCAGTCCAGGGTCGGTAGAGACCCAGTACTTC.

V and J are TRBV11-2 and TRBJ2-7, with 10 bases fitting TRBD1. This CDR3 region has 13 residues. Germline V lookup: CDR1 SGHAT, CDR2 FQNNGV. Trimming cost V 7 bases and J 4 bases; bases outside gene matches: 4. The CDR3 sequence is CASTRQGAYEQYV. DNA for the CDR3: TGTGCCAGCACCCGACAGGGGGCATACGAGCAGTACGTC.

This sequence joins TRBV7-9 and TRBJ1-4; no definite D call. This CDR3 has 12 amino acids. Per germline, CDR1 SEHNR and CDR2 FQNEAQ (reference sequence). With 2 bases removed from V and 10 bases from J, the gap between germline ends came to 8 bases. In DNA form, the CDR3 reads TGTGCCAGCAGCTTATCAGTGGGAAAACTGTTTTTT. Its translation is CASSLSVGKLFF.

This clonotype came up a few times. CDR3 residues: CASSATDRTYEQYV. CDR3 nucleotide sequence: TGTGCCAGCAGCGCAACTGACCGAACCTACGAGCAGTACGTC. This chain joins TRBV7-9 and TRBJ2-7, with D unclear. This CDR3 spans 14 amino acids. The ends were cut back, 5 bases at V and 2 bases at J, with 13 bases in the middle. Germline CDR1 reads SEHNR; CDR2 reads FQNEAQ (reference sequence).

The table lists this clonotype with a few counts. J is TRBJ1-2 and V is TRBV18; no definite D call. Germline V lookup: CDR1 KGHSH, CDR2 LQKENI. This CDR3 spans 14 amino acids. V was cut by 0 bases and J by 8 bases, with 13 bases left in between. The CDR3 here is CASSPPPGSKGYTF. In nucleotides, the CDR3 is TGTGCCAGCTCACCACCCCCGGGATCGAAGGGCTACACCTTC.

The V gene is TRBV20-1, the J gene TRBJ1-5; a possible D gene is TRBD1 (5 bases). Per the germline V gene, CDR1 is DFQATT and CDR2 is SNEGSKA (reference sequence). The CDR3 consists of 13 residues. Trimming removed 5 bases at V and 5 bases at J, with 13 bases between. The CDR3 bases are TGCAGTGCTTTTGGGGACGGAGATCAGCCCCAGCATTTT. Its protein is CSAFGDGDQPQHF.

This clonotype was seen only a few times. This chain connects TRBV7-9 to TRBJ2-7; D not resolved. This CDR3 is 14 amino acids long. V was clipped by 0 bases and J by 7 bases, with 13 bases between them. Looked up from germline, CDR1 is SEHNR and CDR2 is FQNEAQ (reference sequence). CDR3 DNA: TGTGCCAGCAGCTTAGCGGCAGGACCCCTGGAGCAGTACTTC. Translating it yields CASSLAAGPLEQYF.

This clonotype has at least ten counts. The rearrangement joins TRBV9 to TRBJ2-1; D is perhaps TRBD1 (7 bases). The CDR3 totals 15 residues. The V end was cut by 4 bases, the J end by 4 bases, with 15 bases between. Germline values: CDR1 SGDLS, CDR2 YYNGEE. Here the CDR3 DNA reads TGTGCCAGCAGCCTAGGAGGGGGCCAGTACAATGAGCAGTTCTTC. Its protein is CASSLGGGQYNEQFF.

The genes are TRBV4-2 and TRBJ1-2; D not resolved. Germline V gives CDR1 LGHNA, CDR2 YNFKEQ. Trimming removed 0 bases at V and 2 bases at J, with 13 bases between. The CDR3 consists of 16 residues. The CDR3 nucleotides read TGTGCCAGCAGCCAAGATGGGTCGCATCTGAACTATGGCTACACCTTC. Protein product: CASSQDGSHLNYGYTF.

This clonotype was observed a few times. The V call is TRBV12-5, the J call TRBJ1-6; 10 positions match TRBD1. The junction had 6 bases not matched to a gene; V was cut back by 2 bases and J by 8 bases. The CDR3 loop spans 16 amino acids. Germline V gene data show CDR1 as LGHNT and CDR2 as FRNRAP. CDR3 in amino acids: CASGLKGDRGDSPLHF. DNA of the CDR3: TGTGCTAGTGGTTTGAAAGGGGACAGGGGAGATTCACCCCTCCACTTT.

This clonotype was seen more than once but under ten times. The chain is built from TRBV11-1 and TRBJ2-2; the match to TRBD2 covers 10 bases. Unmatched junction bases numbered 5, after V lost 5 bases and J lost 2 bases. This CDR3 comprises 16 residues. Germline V gene lookup returns CDR1 SGHAT and CDR2 FQDESV (reference sequence). CDR3 sequence (DNA): TGTGCCAGCAGCGGGCTAGCGGGGGCCAACACCGGGGAGCTGTTTTTT. It specifies CASSGLAGANTGELFF.

V is TRBV28 and J is TRBJ1-4; D is possibly TRBD1 (5 bases). Deletions cut 5 bases from V and 8 bases from J, with 15 bases between. Germline V gives CDR1 MDHEN, CDR2 SYDVKM. CDR3 length: 14 amino acids. The chain's CDR3 is CASSPGGEKEKLFF. The CDR3 DNA follows: TGTGCCAGCAGTCCCGGGGGGGAGAAGGAAAAACTGTTTTTT.

The chain combines TRBV20-1 with TRBJ2-4; D is possibly TRBD2 (6 bases). This CDR3 spans 15 amino acids. Trimming took 6 bases from V and 2 from J, leaving 17 bases between them. Germline lookup yields CDR1 DFQATT and CDR2 SNEGSKA (reference sequence). The CDR3 bases are TGCAGTGCCTCGATGCGGGACGGGACCAAAAACATTCAGTACTTC. Its protein is CSASMRDGTKNIQYF.

The chain couples TRBV14 to TRBJ1-6; 7 bases match TRBD1. The V and J ends lost 6 bases and 7 bases, in that order; junction bases with no gene match: 3. This CDR3 is built from 13 residues. The germline gives CDR1 SGHDN, CDR2 FVKESK. The CDR3 bases are TGTGCCAGCAGGGACAGGCAAAATTCACCCCTCCACTTT. Its protein is CASRDRQNSPLHF.

This chain connects TRBV7-9 to TRBJ1-2, with D possibly being TRBD1 (5 bases). In germline, CDR1 is SEHNR, CDR2 FQNEAQ (reference sequence). The CDR3 loop spans 13 amino acids. Trimming cost V 5 bases and J 6 bases, with 13 bases left between them. This CDR3 is CASSARGGDGYTF. The CDR3 DNA sequence: TGTGCCAGCAGCGCACGCGGGGGGGATGGCTACACCTTC.

The chain recombines TRBV12-3 or TRBV12-4 with TRBJ1-1; 7 nucleotides match TRBD1. The CDR3 contains 15 residues. Unmatched junction bases numbered 4, after V lost 3 bases and J lost 0 bases. DNA for the CDR3: TGTGCCAGCAGTTTGGGGGGACAGATGAACACTGAAGCTTTCTTT. The encoded protein is CASSLGGQMNTEAFF.

The CDR3, as DNA: TGTGCCTGGAGTGACAATAACTATGGCTACACCTTC. It yields the protein CAWSDNNYGYTF. The chain carries TRBV30 and TRBJ1-2, with D unclear. V was cut by 1 base and J by 1 base, with 4 bases left in between. The CDR3 has 12 amino acids. Per germline, CDR1 GTSNPN and CDR2 SVGIG (reference sequence). Looking up the rest from reference TRBV30 and TRBJ1-2 gives the full variable domain: SQTIHQWPATLVQPVGSPLSLECTVEGTSNPNLYWYRQAAGRGLQLLFYSVGIGQISSEVPQNLSASRPQDRQFILSSKKLLLSDSGFYLCAWSDNNYGYTFGSGTRLTVV.

This clonotype was counted ten times or more. The rearrangement uses TRBV5-4 and TRBJ2-2; D is ambiguous. CDR3 length: 12 amino acids. Germline V CDR1 and CDR2: SGHNT, YYREEE (reference sequence). Deletions cut 4 bases from V and 6 bases from J, with 7 bases between. The CDR3 reads CASSVPAGELFF. As DNA, the CDR3 is TGTGCCAGCAGCGTACCAGCCGGGGAGCTGTTTTTT. The full variable domain, completed using reference TRBV5-4 and TRBJ2-2, is ETGVTQSPTHLIKTRGQQVTLRCSSQSGHNTVSWYQQALGQGPQFIFQYYREEENGRGNFPPRFSGLQFPNYSSELNVNALELDDSALYLCASSVPAGELFFGEGSRLTVL.

This clonotype was seen more than once but under ten times. The V and J genes are TRBV3-1 and TRBJ1-1; D might be TRBD1 (6 bases). Germline V CDR1 and CDR2: LGHDT, YNNKEL (reference sequence). CDR3 length: 14 amino acids. Trimming pared 4 bases from V and 7 bases from J, leaving 16 bases between. The DNA of the CDR3 is TGTGCCAGCAGCCGTACAGGGATGTTGCGTGAAGCTTTCTTT. Translated, it gives CASSRTGMLREAFF.

Ten or more counts support this clonotype. The chain employs TRBV6-5 and TRBJ1-3; no firm D call. The CDR3 is 15 amino acids. Trimming took 5 bases from V and 0 from J, leaving 11 bases between them. CDR1 and CDR2 from the germline V gene are MNHEY and SVGAGI. The CDR3 DNA reads as TGTGCCAGCAGTGCGACCGGTAGCTCTGGAAACACCATATATTTT. It encodes CASSATGSSGNTIYF.

CDR3 in amino acids: CASSQRWGRANSPLHF. The CDR3 region has the DNA TGTGCCAGCAGCCAACGTTGGGGCAGGGCTAATTCACCCCTCCACTTT. V is TRBV14 and J is TRBJ1-6, with D possibly TRBD1 on 5 matching bases. CDR3 length equals 16 residues. Trimming took off 2 bases at V and 6 bases at J, with 14 bases between the two ends. CDR1 and CDR2 from the germline V gene are SGHDN and FVKESK.

The chain employs TRBV7-2 and TRBJ2-3; D possibly uses TRBD1 or TRBD2 (5 bases each). V shed 7 bases and J shed 6 bases, with 11 bases lying between them. Germline V gene lookup returns CDR1 SGHTA and CDR2 FQGNSA. The CDR3 extends over 12 amino acids. The CDR3 nucleotides read TGTGCCAGCAACCGGGGCGCGGATACGCAGTATTTT. This codes for CASNRGADTQYF.

This clonotype was counted between two and nine times. This rearrangement joins TRBV12-3 or TRBV12-4 to TRBJ2-3; D is possibly TRBD2 (6 bases). Trimming removed 5 bases at V and 8 bases at J, with 14 bases between. The CDR3 extends over 13 amino acids. The CDR3 is CASSGGFKGTQYF. CDR3 in DNA: TGTGCCAGCAGTGGGGGGTTCAAAGGTACGCAGTATTTT.

This clonotype was observed a handful of times. This chain joins TRBV12-3 or TRBV12-4 and TRBJ2-1; the D call may be TRBD1 or TRBD2 (6 bases each). V was trimmed by 7 bases and J by 5 bases, leaving 15 bases between them. CDR3 length: 14 residues. CDR3 amino acids: CASTALGGHNEQFF. DNA of the CDR3: TGTGCCAGCACCGCGTTGGGGGGCCACAATGAGCAGTTCTTC.

The chain employs TRBV7-3 and TRBJ2-3; TRBD2 might be the D (6 bases). V shed 8 bases and J shed 3 bases, with 12 bases lying between them. The CDR3 totals 13 residues. Per the germline V gene, CDR1 is SGHTA and CDR2 is FQGTGA. The CDR3 DNA sequence: TGTGCCAGCGGCTCTAGCGAGACAGATACGCAGTATTTT. This encodes CASGSSETDTQYF. The full variable domain, rest sourced from reference TRBV7-3 and TRBJ2-3, is GAGVSQTPSNKVTEKGKYVELRCDPISGHTALYWYRQSLGQGPEFLIYFQGTGAADDSGLPNDRFFAVRPEGSVSTLKIQRTERGDSAVYLCASGSSETDTQYFGPGTRLTVL.

This clonotype was seen many times. This chain joins TRBV18 and TRBJ2-5; possible D gene TRBD1, 5 bases. This CDR3 spans 14 amino acids. Trimming left V 1 base short and J 1 base short, with 7 bases between. Germline loops: CDR1 KGHSH, CDR2 LQKENI. The CDR3 DNA follows: TGTGCCAGCTCACCACGTAGGGGCCAAGAGACCCAGTACTTC. This codes for CASSPRRGQETQYF.